These 5 T cell receptor beta chains share one sample of origin, sequenced in a study of PD-1 blockade in classical Hodgkin lymphoma. Using immunoSEQ multiplex PCR, the repertoire was profiled, and TCRdb retains in-frame clones only, with some absent. This repertoire shows 10,000 to 13,000 clones, around 70% found once; its top ten account for about 3.5%. Documented time point: cycle 4 day 1 (C4D1), after five to seven weeks of nivolumab. Brentuximab vedotin exposure varied, and every patient relapsed after autologous stem cell transplantation. CD4+ T cells were purified from thawed PBMCs by magnetic negative selection. The material sequenced was CD4+ T cells from blood, taken before the fourth cycle of nivolumab. These TCRs come from a human donor with classical Hodgkin lymphoma.

This clone has a handful of counts. This sequence joins TRBV14 and TRBJ2-5; 7 bases agree with TRBD2. Germline loops: CDR1 SGHDN, CDR2 FVKESK. The J segment lost 0 bases and the V segment lost 4 bases, leaving 8 bases of the junction unmatched. The CDR3 contains 16 residues. CDR3 coding DNA: TGTGCCAGCAGCCGGGTTGCAGCGGGGTACCAAGAGACCCAGTACTTC. Translating it yields CASSRVAAGYQETQYF.

In this sample, this clone turned up once. The V gene is TRBV5-1, the J gene TRBJ2-7; 12 nucleotides match TRBD1. CDR1 and CDR2 (germline): SGHRS, YFSETQ. The junction had 5 bases not matched to a gene; V was cut back by 4 bases and J by 6 bases. The CDR3 covers 14 residues. The DNA for the CDR3 is TGCGCCAGCAGCCGGGACAGGGGGCAATCCGAGCAGTACTTC. It codes for CASSRDRGQSEQYF.

This clone was observed a few times. The gene calls are TRBV5-1 and TRBJ2-1, with D perhaps matching TRBD2 (6 bases). CDR3 size: 14 residues. The V gene's germline CDR1 is SGHRS and CDR2 YFSETQ. Trimming took off 7 bases at V and 8 bases at J, with 19 bases between the two ends. CDR3 bases: TGCGCCAGCGGGCAGGGTGGTTCTAGCGATGAGCAGTTCTTC. It encodes CASGQGGSSDEQFF. Variable domain in full (rest from reference TRBV5-1 and TRBJ2-1): KAGVTQTPRYLIKTRGQQVTLSCSPISGHRSVSWYQQTPGQGLQFLFEYFSETQRNKGNFPGRFSGRQFSNSRSEMNVSTLELGDSALYLCASGQGGSSDEQFFGPGTRLTVL.

This rearrangement joins TRBV7-2 to TRBJ2-1; D is uncertain. The V and J ends lost 1 base and 9 bases respectively, with 19 bases between them. CDR1 is SGHTA, CDR2 FQGNSA, per germline. This CDR3 spans 16 amino acids. The CDR3 protein is CASSLGSSSGSSEQFF. Here the CDR3 DNA reads TGTGCCAGCAGCTTAGGAAGTAGCAGTGGTAGCAGTGAGCAGTTCTTC. The whole variable domain, remainder taken from reference TRBV7-2 and TRBJ2-1, is GAGVSQSPSNKVTEKGKDVELRCDPISGHTALYWYRQSLGQGLEFLIYFQGNSAPDKSGLPSDRFSAERTGGSVSTLTIQRTQQEDSAVYLCASSLGSSSGSSEQFFGPGTRLTVL.

The V gene is TRBV4-2, the J gene TRBJ1-6, with 7 bases fitting TRBD1. The CDR3 consists of 14 residues. CDR1 is LGHNA, CDR2 YNFKEQ, per germline. Trimming at V came to 5 bases and at J to 6 bases, leaving 4 bases not matched to a gene. The CDR3 reads CASSLGQPNSPLHF. The DNA for the CDR3 is TGTGCCAGCAGCTTGGGACAGCCTAATTCACCCCTCCACTTT.